This T cell receptor beta chain derives from a study of T cell responses to AZD1222 COVID-19 vaccine. Notes on the study in general: There were mostly white British donors and more females than males, and clonal diversity was possibly underestimated. Spike-wide coverage was observed for vaccine-associated CD4 TCRs, with dominant responses at 160-218 and 743-854.

Assay: immunoSEQ multiplex PCR; the TCRdb copy retains only in-frame clones and omits some. The sample carries approximately 160,000 clones, roughly 93% recorded once. CDR1 and CDR2 from the germline V gene are LNHDA and SQIVND (reference sequence). This CDR3 has 13 residues. For this clone: As yet, its antigen is unknown. Its ends do not fully match the called genes, so a read error is possible.

The rearrangement links TRBV19 to TRBJ1-6; D may be TRBD1 (6 bases). The sequence derives from an adult in good health. This specimen consisted of peripheral blood, obtained on day 0 of AZD1222 vaccination. The CDR3 sequence: CASSSQGNTPLHF. In nucleotides, the CDR3 is TGTGCCAGTAGTTCACAGGGTAATACACCCCTCCACTTT.